This is a list of T cell receptor beta chains from one sample in a study of blood T cell repertoires in COVID-19. TCRdb's table, derived via immunoSEQ multiplex PCR, lists solely in-frame clones and lacks some. The table shows more than 140,000 clones, with about 80% occurring only once. Sequencing was performed on peripheral blood. These receptors were obtained from a human donor in a cohort sampled during active COVID-19. CDR3s include the opening cysteine and the closing phenylalanine or tryptophan. The order of the fields is D gene, clone size, V gene, J gene, CDR3 DNA, CDR3 protein. D genes are given only for firm matches. Part of the rows lack a size; the others show once, few, many or a class for expanded clones.

>TRBD2|.|TRBV27|TRBJ2-1
TGTGCCAGCAGTCCCTCCCTCGGGAGGGCCTACAATGAGCAGTTCTTC
CASSPSLGRAYNEQFF
>.|.|TRBV14|TRBJ2-5
TGTGCCAGCAGCCCCCTCTTGCTAATTTCAGAGGGTGGGCGAGAGACCCAGTACTTC
CASSPLLLISEGGRETQYF
>.|.|TRBV21-1|TRBJ1-5
TGTGCCAGCAGCAAAACCGGGGTCATAGGTCAGCCCCAGCATTTT
CASSKTGVIGQPQHF
>.|.|TRBV11-2|TRBJ1-1
TGTGCCAGCAGCTTACCTCTCCGGACTGAAGCTTTCTTT
CASSLPLRTEAFF
>.|once|TRBV6-1|TRBJ2-5
TGTGCCAGCAGAGAATCTAGGGGCGCAGTAGGAGAGACCCAGTACTTC
CASRESRGAVGETQYF
>.|.|TRBV6-6|TRBJ2-2
TGTGCCAGCAGTCACACAGCTTCGAACACCGGGGAGCTGTTTTTT
CASSHTASNTGELFF
>TRBD2|.|TRBV7-2|TRBJ2-2
TGTGCCAGCAGCTCAACTAGCGGGAGTTCTAGAAGGGAGCTGTTTTTT
CASSSTSGSSRRELFF
>.|.|TRBV7-8|TRBJ1-6
TGTGCCAGCTCCTTAGCTTCAGGGGCGAGTTCACCCCTCCACTTT
CASSLASGASSPLHF
>.|.|TRBV7-2|TRBJ1-5
TGTGCCAGCAGCTTCAATCGGGGAAAGGGTCAGCCCCAGCATTTT
CASSFNRGKGQPQHF
>.|.|TRBV7-6|TRBJ1-4
TGTGCCAGCAGCCCTGGGGGGAATGAAAAACTGTTTTTT
CASSPGGNEKLFF
>TRBD2|few|TRBV24-1|TRBJ2-1
TGTGCCACCAGTGATTGGACTAGCGGGAGCAGTGAGCAGTTCTTC
CATSDWTSGSSEQFF
>TRBD2|.|TRBV6-4|TRBJ2-3
TGTGCCAGCAGTGGACTAGCGGGAGGTGATACGCAGTATTTT
CASSGLAGGDTQYF
>.|once|TRBV7-6|TRBJ2-2
TGTGCCAGCAGCTTGTCGAGGGCCCCGAGCACCGGGGAGCTGTTTTTT
CASSLSRAPSTGELFF
>TRBD1|.|TRBV11-2|TRBJ1-2
TGTGCCAGCAGCCCCGCCGGGACAGGTGGCTACACCTTC
CASSPAGTGGYTF
>.|.|TRBV18|TRBJ1-2
TGTGCCAGCTCACCAAGCCAAGCTAACTATGGCTACACCTTC
CASSPSQANYGYTF
>.|.|TRBV3-1/TRBV3-2|TRBJ2-7
TGTGCCAGCAGCCAAGGAGTTATTACCTACGAGCAGTACTTC
CASSQGVITYEQYF
>TRBD1|.|TRBV18|TRBJ2-7
TGTGCCAGCTCACCTGAGAGGGACAGTGTCTACGAGCAGTACTTC
CASSPERDSVYEQYF
>.|.|TRBV10-2|TRBJ2-5
TGCGCCAGCAGCCAGGGTAGAGAGACCCAGTACTTC
CASSQGRETQYF
>.|.|TRBV28|TRBJ2-3
TGTGCCAGCAGTTCCTTAAGGGGGTCCGCAGATACGCAGTATTTT
CASSSLRGSADTQYF
>.|.|TRBV11-3|TRBJ1-1
TGTGCCAGCAGCGGCACCTTGAACACTGAAGCTTTCTTT
CASSGTLNTEAFF
>TRBD1|.|TRBV2|TRBJ2-7
TGTGCCAGCGTTCCCACCGGGACAGCCCACTACGAGCAGTACTTC
CASVPTGTAHYEQYF
>TRBD2|.|TRBV5-1|TRBJ2-7
TGCGCCAGCAGCGACGGGGGACTAGCGCGCTCCTACGAGCAGTACTTC
CASSDGGLARSYEQYF
>TRBD2|.|TRBV6-5|TRBJ2-7
TGTGCCAGCAGTAGTAGCGGGAGGCTCTACGAGCAGTACTTC
CASSSSGRLYEQYF
>TRBD2|.|TRBV19|TRBJ2-3
TGTGCCAGTAGTTATCCGAGCGGGACGACAGATACGCAGTATTTT
CASSYPSGTTDTQYF
>.|.|TRBV27|TRBJ2-2
TGTGCCAGCAGTCACGGGGGAACCGGGGAGCTGTTTTTT
CASSHGGTGELFF
>TRBD1|few|TRBV7-3|TRBJ1-1
TGTGCCAGCAGCTTAGCAGGGGGCGGTTCTGAAGCTTTCTTT
CASSLAGGGSEAFF
>.|.|TRBV7-8|TRBJ1-6
TGTGCCAGCAGCCGAGGGCAGGGCGCCCTATCACCCCTCCACTTT
CASSRGQGALSPLHF
>TRBD1|few|TRBV10-3|TRBJ1-2
TGTGCCATCAGTGAGCTTTCAGGGGGCGGGGGCTACACCTTC
CAISELSGGGGYTF
>.|.|TRBV19|TRBJ2-7
TGTGCCAGTAGTATATCGAAGGGACTGGGGTACGAGCAGTACTTC
CASSISKGLGYEQYF
>TRBD1|.|TRBV19|TRBJ1-1
TGTGCCAGTAGTGCGACAGGGTATGAAGCTTTCTTT
CASSATGYEAFF
>.|.|TRBV14|TRBJ1-1
TGTGCCAGCAGAACAACAGGGTGGACTGAAGCTTTCTTT
CASRTTGWTEAFF
>TRBD1|.|TRBV7-2|TRBJ1-6
TGTGCCAGCAGCTTTAGGGACAGGGGTTCACCCCTCCACTTT
CASSFRDRGSPLHF
>.|.|TRBV9|TRBJ2-3
TGTGCCAGCAGCGTAGGCAGGGGAACAGATACGCAGTATTTT
CASSVGRGTDTQYF
>.|once|TRBV5-1|TRBJ2-1
TGCGCCAGCAGCTTGGGGCTAGGAGACAATGAGCAGTTCTTC
CASSLGLGDNEQFF
>.|.|TRBV4-3|TRBJ2-7
TGCGCCAGCAGCCTACCGTCTCTGGACCAGGCGGGTTACGAGCAGTACTTC
CASSLPSLDQAGYEQYF
>TRBD2|.|TRBV4-2|TRBJ2-3
TGTGCCAGCAGCCAAGATCCCAGCGGGGGGGGCACAGATACGCAGTATTTT
CASSQDPSGGGTDTQYF
>.|.|TRBV30|TRBJ1-1
TGTGCCTGGAGTGTCGGGGATTGGACTGAAGCTTTCTTT
CAWSVGDWTEAFF